This T cell receptor (beta chain) was identified during a study of blood T cell repertoires in COVID-19. At the level of the study: The samples span acute and convalescent COVID-19 from the United States, Italy and Spain. PBMCs, B-cell-depleted T cells, or T cells were the source of the cDNA or gDNA that made up the material.

The germline CDR1 and CDR2 sequences are SGHAT and FQNNGV. The CDR3 has 16 residues. Trimming took 2 bases from V and 4 from J; bases not matched to a gene: 7. Methods used by the authors: Quantification of nucleated cells was approximated via reference gene primer amplification. The protocol was immunoSEQ multiplex PCR, while the TCRdb copy is restricted to in-frame clones and leaves out a portion. V, J and clone size reflect that table, while D and trimming were determined from the DNA. The table lists approximately 50,000 clones, around 92% of them singletons. This receptor was taken from a man older than 75 with active or convalescent COVID-19. J is TRBJ1-3 and V is TRBV11-2; 8 bases agree with TRBD1. What was sequenced was peripheral blood. CDR3 loop: CASSLFRGTGGNTIYF. The CDR3, as DNA: TGTGCCAGCAGCTTATTTAGGGGGACAGGCGGAAACACCATATATTTT.